The 8 T cell receptor beta chains listed next were all sequenced from one sample in a study of T cells after yellow fever vaccination. TCRdb reprocessed the 5' RACE reads via MiXCR and lists one record per CDR3 protein. The data contain around 300,000 distinct CDR3 sequences, 10% to 15% of them singletons. Material: CD4+ T cells sorted from PBMCs, obtained 45 days after the yellow fever booster vaccination. These receptors all stem from a man under 40 who received the YFV17D yellow fever vaccine.

This clonotype was seen a handful of times. J is TRBJ1-3 and V is TRBV29-1; D is unresolved. V gave up 4 bases and J gave up 4 bases, with 14 bases separating them. The CDR3 totals 14 residues. Germline V gene data show CDR1 as SQVTM and CDR2 as ANQGSEA. CDR3 amino acids: CSVGDRASGNTIYF. The CDR3 nucleotides are TGCAGCGTTGGAGACCGGGCCTCAGGAAACACCATATATTTT. Full variable domain (outside the CDR3, taken from reference TRBV29-1 and TRBJ1-3): SAVISQKPSRDICQRGTSLTIQCQVDSQVTMMFWYRQQPGQSLTLIATANQGSEATYESGFVIDKFPISRPNLTFSTLTVSNMSPEDSSIYLCSVGDRASGNTIYFGEGSWLTVV.

This sequence joins TRBV20-1 and TRBJ2-3, with 13 bases matching TRBD2. With 6 bases clipped from V and 4 bases from J, the junction kept 4 bases outside the gene matches. There are 14 residues in the CDR3. Germline V lookup: CDR1 DFQATT, CDR2 SNEGSKA (reference sequence). CDR3 DNA sequence: TGCAGTGCAACTAGCGGGAGGGAGGCAGATACGCAGTATTTT. Translation: CSATSGREADTQYF.

V gene TRBV20-1 combines with J gene TRBJ2-2; the D gene is possibly TRBD2 (6 bases). Germline assignment: CDR1 DFQATT and CDR2 SNEGSKA (reference sequence). V was cut by 1 base and J by 0 bases, with 12 bases left in between. This CDR3 has 16 amino acids. As DNA, the CDR3 is TGCAGTGCTAGAGGGGGCGGGGCTGCGAACACCGGGGAGCTGTTTTTT. Residues: CSARGGGAANTGELFF.

The table lists this clonotype with a few counts. This chain uses TRBV20-1 with TRBJ2-7, with TRBD2 as a possible D gene (6 bases). The CDR3 has 13 amino acids. Per germline, CDR1 DFQATT and CDR2 SNEGSKA (reference sequence). V gave up 5 bases and J gave up 5 bases, with 16 bases separating them. For the CDR3, the DNA is TGCAGTGCTTTTACTAGCTCTCCCGACGAGCAGTACTTC. Its protein product is CSAFTSSPDEQYF.

The chain is built from TRBV4-3 and TRBJ1-1; the D is unclear. This CDR3 is 15 amino acids long. Germline V gene lookup returns CDR1 LGHNA and CDR2 YSLEER. V was clipped by 0 bases and J by 7 bases, with 15 bases between them. The DNA of the CDR3 is TGCGCCAGCAGCCAAGATCTGAGACGCCAACTTGAAGCTTTCTTT. This codes for CASSQDLRRQLEAFF.

The J gene is TRBJ1-1, the V gene TRBV3-1; D may be TRBD1 (5 bases). There are 12 residues in the CDR3. V was trimmed by 1 base and J by 10 bases, leaving 10 bases between them. CDR1 and CDR2 (germline): LGHDT, YNNKEL (reference sequence). Written as DNA, the CDR3 is TGTGCCAGCAGCCAAGCCGGGACGGCAGCTTTCTTT. Translation gives CASSQAGTAAFF.

This chain connects TRBV12-3 or TRBV12-4 to TRBJ2-7, with 9 bases matching TRBD2. CDR3 length: 17 residues. V gave up 3 bases and J gave up 3 bases; unmatched junction bases: 12. CDR3 sequence (DNA): TGTGCCAGCAGTTTTGGGGCAAGGACTAGCGTTCTCTACGAGCAGTACTTC. The encoded protein is CASSFGARTSVLYEQYF.

This clonotype turned up a few times. The chain employs TRBV5-1 and TRBJ1-3, with D unresolved. CDR1 is SGHRS and CDR2 is YFSETQ in the germline V gene. The CDR3 is 15 amino acids. V lost 4 bases and J 0 bases, leaving 11 bases between the germline ends. CDR3 sequence (DNA): TGCGCCAGCAGCCCCGGAAGCATCTCTGGAAACACCATATATTTT. Its protein product is CASSPGSISGNTIYF.